These T cell receptor beta chains were read from a single sample in a study of shared clonotypes between healthy human individuals. Assay used: immunoSEQ multiplex PCR; TCRdb lists only in-frame clones, some missing. The table shows more than 2 million clones, with about 95% occurring only once. The source material was naive CD8+ T cells sorted from blood. Source of these receptors: a man aged 18 to 30 in good health. The CDR3 runs from the conserved cysteine through the conserved F or W. A D gene is named only where the DNA matches it firmly. Clone size is stated in some rows and not others, as once, few, many or a class when expanded.

J gene,clone size,V gene,D gene,CDR3 protein,CDR3 DNA
TRBJ2-4,-,TRBV6-5,TRBD1,CASGQGQFQYF,TGTGCCAGCGGTCAGGGACAGTTTCAGTACTTC
TRBJ2-3,once,TRBV5-1,TRBD2,CASSWEGLAGHTQYF,TGCGCCAGCAGCTGGGAGGGACTAGCGGGACATACGCAGTATTTT
TRBJ2-5,-,TRBV9,TRBD2,CASSVGLAGGETQYF,TGTGCCAGCAGCGTTGGCCTAGCGGGAGGAGAGACCCAGTACTTC
TRBJ1-1,-,TRBV19,-,CASSIRGVNTEAFF,TGTGCCAGTAGTATAAGAGGGGTGAACACTGAAGCTTTCTTT
TRBJ2-1,-,TRBV30,-,CAWSVGLYNEQFF,TGTGCCTGGAGTGTGGGGCTTTACAATGAGCAGTTCTTC
TRBJ2-5,-,TRBV18,-,CASSPGGETQYF,TGTGCCAGCTCACCTGGGGGGGAGACCCAGTACTTC
TRBJ2-4,-,TRBV27,-,CASSVGTVLGDIAKNIQYF,TGTGCCAGCAGTGTCGGGACCGTCCTGGGGGATATAGCCAAAAACATTCAGTACTTC
TRBJ2-7,-,TRBV4-3,TRBD2,CASSQQPGLAGVWEQYF,TGCGCCAGCAGCCAGCAGCCTGGACTAGCGGGAGTTTGGGAGCAGTACTTC
TRBJ2-7,-,TRBV27,-,CASSMTGGLVEQYF,TGTGCCAGCAGTATGACAGGTGGATTGGTCGAGCAGTACTTC
TRBJ2-1,once,TRBV25-1,-,CASSAISTVGLNERQFF,TGTGCCAGCAGTGCCATTTCGACAGTGGGACTCAATGAGCGGCAGTTCTTC
TRBJ1-5,-,TRBV5-6,-,CASSFGTGGQPQHF,TGTGCCAGCAGCTTTGGCACTGGGGGTCAGCCCCAGCATTTT
TRBJ2-3,-,TRBV10-3,-,CAISEGGGRGQYF,TGTGCCATCAGTGAAGGAGGCGGGCGAGGGCAGTATTTT
TRBJ2-7,-,TRBV27,TRBD1,CASSPGQGYEQYF,TGTGCCAGCAGCCCCGGACAGGGATACGAGCAGTACTTC
TRBJ2-2,-,TRBV6-5,-,CASSITLYTGELFF,TGTGCCAGCAGCATAACACTATACACCGGGGAGCTGTTTTTT
TRBJ2-1,-,TRBV7-9,-,CASSPLRSRGNEQFF,TGTGCCAGCAGCCCCCTGCGCTCGAGGGGGAATGAGCAGTTCTTC
TRBJ2-7,-,TRBV27,TRBD1,CASSYRGDRTYEQYF,TGTGCCAGCAGTTACAGGGGGGACAGGACCTACGAGCAGTACTTC
TRBJ2-3,-,TRBV29-1,TRBD1,CSVVGQLTDTQYF,TGCAGCGTTGTGGGACAGCTCACAGATACGCAGTATTTT
TRBJ2-7,-,TRBV6-6,-,CASSYSTGSSYEQYF,TGTGCCAGCAGTTACTCAACCGGGAGCTCCTACGAGCAGTACTTC
TRBJ2-7,-,TRBV6-5,-,CASSPSVSSYEQYF,TGTGCCAGCAGTCCCTCAGTTAGCTCCTACGAGCAGTACTTC
TRBJ2-7,once,TRBV28,-,CASSLNGFSTISGVYEQYF,TGTGCCAGCAGTTTGAATGGCTTCTCGACAATCTCAGGGGTCTACGAGCAGTACTTC
TRBJ2-7,-,TRBV6-5,-,CASSYSHEQYF,TGTGCCAGCAGTTACTCTCACGAGCAGTACTTC
TRBJ2-3,-,TRBV7-9,-,CASSLGRSGSDTQYF,TGTGCCAGCAGCTTAGGTAGGTCAGGGTCAGATACGCAGTATTTT
TRBJ2-7,-,TRBV5-6,TRBD1,CASSQDRVSNEQYF,TGTGCCAGCAGCCAGGACAGGGTCTCCAACGAGCAGTACTTC
TRBJ1-2,-,TRBV10-2,-,CASSESPRDPTLYGYTF,TGCGCCAGCAGTGAGTCTCCACGGGACCCGACGCTTTATGGCTACACCTTC
TRBJ2-1,-,TRBV30,-,CAWSVLPYNEQFF,TGTGCCTGGAGTGTACTCCCCTACAATGAGCAGTTCTTC
TRBJ1-4,-,TRBV6-5,-,CASSPTIDEKLFF,TGTGCCAGCAGTCCAACGATAGATGAAAAACTGTTTTTT
TRBJ1-3,few,TRBV19,-,CASSGFMDGNTIYF,TGTGCCAGTAGTGGATTCATGGATGGAAACACCATATATTTT
TRBJ2-4,-,TRBV11-2,TRBD1,CASSLGSGTGNIQYF,TGTGCCAGCAGCCTTGGGTCCGGGACAGGGAACATTCAGTACTTC
TRBJ1-2,-,TRBV30,-,CAWSGLENTF,TGTGCCTGGAGTGGTTTAGAGAACACCTTC
TRBJ1-1,-,TRBV6-5,-,CASSLTANTEAFF,TGTGCCAGCAGTTTAACAGCGAACACTGAAGCTTTCTTT
TRBJ2-1,-,TRBV11-3,-,CASSPRGHNEQFF,TGTGCCAGCAGCCCCAGAGGGCACAATGAGCAGTTCTTC
TRBJ2-3,-,TRBV7-8,-,CASSLEAFSTDTQYF,TGTGCCAGCAGCTTAGAAGCGTTCAGCACAGATACGCAGTATTTT
TRBJ2-7,-,TRBV5-1,TRBD1,CASSLGQGGYEQYF,TGCGCCAGCAGCTTAGGACAGGGTGGTTACGAGCAGTACTTC
TRBJ2-7,-,TRBV6-6,-,CASTHAYEQYF,TGTGCCAGCACCCACGCCTACGAGCAGTACTTC
TRBJ2-1,-,TRBV5-6,-,CASSLTLGGDEQFF,TGTGCCAGCAGCTTAACCCTGGGCGGGGATGAGCAGTTCTTC
TRBJ2-1,-,TRBV27,-,CASTIRGVEYGEQFF,TGTGCCAGCACCATTAGGGGGGTGGAGTACGGTGAGCAGTTCTTC
TRBJ2-7,-,TRBV19,TRBD1,CASSLRTGVSYEQYF,TGTGCCAGTAGTTTACGGACAGGGGTCTCCTACGAGCAGTACTTC
TRBJ2-1,-,TRBV4-1,-,CASSQERTSEQFF,TGCGCCAGCAGCCAGGAACGGACGTCTGAGCAGTTCTTC
TRBJ2-1,-,TRBV4-3,-,CASSQSRLELGAMLQFF,TGCGCCAGCAGCCAAAGCCGACTGGAATTGGGAGCAATGCTGCAGTTCTTC
TRBJ1-4,-,TRBV27,-,CASSLRDGQTNEKLFF,TGTGCCAGCAGTTTACGGGACGGCCAAACTAATGAAAAACTGTTTTTT
TRBJ2-5,-,TRBV7-2,-,CASSLDCEETQYF,TGTGCCAGCAGCTTGGATTGCGAAGAGACCCAGTACTTC
TRBJ2-5,-,TRBV13,-,CASSLSIGQETQYF,TGTGCCAGCAGCCTAAGTATAGGCCAAGAGACCCAGTACTTC
TRBJ1-5,once,TRBV6-5,-,CASSYHQNQPQHF,TGTGCCAGCAGCTACCACCAAAATCAGCCCCAGCATTTT
TRBJ1-2,-,TRBV7-2,-,CASSLVGAWYGYTF,TGTGCCAGCAGCTTAGTTGGGGCGTGGTATGGCTACACCTTC
TRBJ2-7,-,TRBV6-4,-,CASSYNSYEQYF,TGTGCCAGCAGTTACAACTCCTACGAGCAGTACTTC
TRBJ2-1,-,TRBV7-9,TRBD2,CASSLKLADEQFF,TGTGCCAGCAGCTTAAAACTAGCGGATGAGCAGTTCTTC
TRBJ1-2,-,TRBV16,TRBD1,CASSQFLEPQGASDYGYTF,TGTGCCAGCAGCCAATTTCTGGAGCCACAGGGGGCGTCGGACTATGGCTACACCTTC
TRBJ1-2,-,TRBV11-2,-,CASSAPGGINYGYTF,TGTGCCAGCAGTGCCCCCGGTGGGATCAACTATGGCTACACCTTC
TRBJ2-7,-,TRBV6-1,-,CASSETEISSYEQYF,TGTGCCAGCAGTGAGACAGAAATAAGCTCCTACGAGCAGTACTTC